This TCR beta chain was identified in a study of post-analysis software for immune sequencing data. Presence of unique molecular identifiers characterized the TCR beta cDNA libraries. Yield was some 500,000 cDNA molecules from approximately 0.95 to 9.8 million T cells. Using its own MiXCR run on the PCR reads, TCRdb lists one record per CDR3 protein. The table lists about 770,000 distinct CDR3 sequences, roughly 46% of them singletons. The sequence came from a girl between 5 and 17 years old with multiple sclerosis. The sample comprised blood.

The CDR3: CASSLTGPVSYNEQFF. The CDR3 DNA is TGTGCCAGCAGCCTAACGGGTCCAGTGAGCTACAATGAGCAGTTCTTC. The chain joins TRBV28 to TRBJ2-1; no reliable D call. The CDR3 runs to 16 residues. Germline V CDR1 and CDR2: MDHEN, SYDVKM. Trimming removed 6 bases at V and 3 bases at J, with 18 bases between.